This T cell receptor (beta chain) was documented in a study of blood T cell repertoires in COVID-19. Study-wide context: Nucleic acid was either cDNA or gDNA, and it came from T cells, B-cell-depleted T cells, or PBMCs.

Deletions cut 6 bases from V and 7 bases from J, with 9 bases between. Germline CDR1 is SNHLY and CDR2 is FYNNEI. The CDR3 runs 12 residues. Original processing notes: Amplification from reference gene primers served as the basis for estimated nucleated cell counts. Libraries were prepared by immunoSEQ multiplex PCR; TCRdb keeps only in-frame clonotypes and omits some of them. The V and J calls and clone size were taken over from that table, and D and trimming were inferred from the DNA. Of around 250,000 clones listed, around 83% are singletons. Individuals drawn from approximately 26 US areas were roughly 18 to 100 years old. This clone was found once.

The J gene is TRBJ2-2, the V gene TRBV2; D remains ambiguous. This clonotype originated in a man between 40 and 49 years old who had been exposed to COVID-19. Specimen: PBMCs or T cells enriched from blood (not recorded which). As DNA, the CDR3 is TGTGCCAGCAGCATGAGGAGCGGGGAGCTGTTTTTT. This translates into CASSMRSGELFF.